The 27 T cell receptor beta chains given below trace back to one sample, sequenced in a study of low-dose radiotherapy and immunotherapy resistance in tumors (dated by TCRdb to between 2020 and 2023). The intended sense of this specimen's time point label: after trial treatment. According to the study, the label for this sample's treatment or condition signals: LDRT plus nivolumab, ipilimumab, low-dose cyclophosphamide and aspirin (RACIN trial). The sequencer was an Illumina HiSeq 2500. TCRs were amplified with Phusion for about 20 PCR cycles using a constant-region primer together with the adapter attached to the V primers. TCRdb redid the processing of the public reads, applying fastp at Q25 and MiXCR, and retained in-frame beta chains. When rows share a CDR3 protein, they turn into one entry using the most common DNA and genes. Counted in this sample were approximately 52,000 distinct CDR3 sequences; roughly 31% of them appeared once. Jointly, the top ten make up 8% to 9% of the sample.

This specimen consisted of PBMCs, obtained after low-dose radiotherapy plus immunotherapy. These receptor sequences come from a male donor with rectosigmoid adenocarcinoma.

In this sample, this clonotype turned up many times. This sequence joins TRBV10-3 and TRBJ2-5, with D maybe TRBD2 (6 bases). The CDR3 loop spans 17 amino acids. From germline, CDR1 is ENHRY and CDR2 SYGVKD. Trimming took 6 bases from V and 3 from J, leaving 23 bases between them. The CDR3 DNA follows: TGTGCCATCAGACGCGGAGCCGGGACGGAGGGAAAAGAGACCCAGTACTTC. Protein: CAIRRGAGTEGKETQYF.

CDR3 DNA sequence: TGTGCCAGCAGCGAACAGGTGGGGGCTCTCTCTGGGGCCAACGTCCTGACTTTC. Its translation is CASSEQVGALSGANVLTF. This chain uses TRBV5-4 with TRBJ2-6; maybe TRBD1 (6 bases). This CDR3 comprises 18 residues. Germline V gene data show CDR1 as SGHNT and CDR2 as YYREEE (reference sequence). V lost 4 bases and J 0 bases, leaving 17 bases between the germline ends.

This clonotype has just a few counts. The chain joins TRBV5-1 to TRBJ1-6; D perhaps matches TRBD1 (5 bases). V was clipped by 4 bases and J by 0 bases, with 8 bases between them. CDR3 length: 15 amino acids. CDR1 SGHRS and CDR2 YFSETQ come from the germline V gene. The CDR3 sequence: CASSMGGSYNSPLHF. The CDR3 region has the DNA TGCGCCAGCAGCATGGGGGGCTCCTATAATTCACCCCTCCACTTT.

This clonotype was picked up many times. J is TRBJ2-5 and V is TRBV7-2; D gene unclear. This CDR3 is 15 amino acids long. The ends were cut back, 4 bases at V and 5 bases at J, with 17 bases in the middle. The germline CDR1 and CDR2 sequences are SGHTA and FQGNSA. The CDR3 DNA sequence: TGTGCCAGCAGCTCGATGGGTCGGGCGAGGGAGACCCAGTACTTC. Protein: CASSSMGRARETQYF.

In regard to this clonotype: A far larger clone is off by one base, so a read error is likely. Here the CDR3 reads CASTSGFYNEQYF. CDR3 coding DNA: TGTGCCAGCACGTCGGGGTTCTACAATGAGCAGTACTTC. The V call is TRBV12-3 or TRBV12-4, the J call TRBJ2-7, with a weak D call TRBD2 (5 bases). Trimming left V 7 bases short and J 7 bases short, with 17 bases between. The CDR3 runs to 13 residues.

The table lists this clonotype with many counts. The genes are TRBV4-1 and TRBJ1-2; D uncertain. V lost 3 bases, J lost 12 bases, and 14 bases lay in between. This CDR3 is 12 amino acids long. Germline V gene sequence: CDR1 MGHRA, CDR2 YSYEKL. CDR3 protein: CASSQLGGSNTF. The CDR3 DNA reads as TGCGCCAGCAGCCAGTTAGGAGGGTCCAACACCTTC.

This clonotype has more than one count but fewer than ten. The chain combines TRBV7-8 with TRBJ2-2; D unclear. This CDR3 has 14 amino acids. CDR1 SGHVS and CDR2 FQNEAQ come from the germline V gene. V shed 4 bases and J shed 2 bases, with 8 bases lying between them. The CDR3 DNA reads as TGTGCCAGCAGCTCTAACAGCAACACCGGGGAGCTGTTTTTT. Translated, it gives CASSSNSNTGELFF.

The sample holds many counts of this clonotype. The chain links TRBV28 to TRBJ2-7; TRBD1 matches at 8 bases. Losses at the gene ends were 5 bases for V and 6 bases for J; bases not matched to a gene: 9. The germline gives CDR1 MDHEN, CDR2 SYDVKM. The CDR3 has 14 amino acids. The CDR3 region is CASSQTPGTGEQYF. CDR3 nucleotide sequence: TGTGCCAGCAGTCAAACGCCCGGGACAGGCGAGCAGTACTTC.

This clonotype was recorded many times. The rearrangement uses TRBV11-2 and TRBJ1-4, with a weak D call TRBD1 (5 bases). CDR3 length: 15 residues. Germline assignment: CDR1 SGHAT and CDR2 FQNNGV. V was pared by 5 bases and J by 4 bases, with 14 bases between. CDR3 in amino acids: CASSGGPGINEKLFF. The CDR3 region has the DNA TGTGCCAGCAGCGGTGGGCCAGGGATTAATGAAAAACTGTTTTTT.

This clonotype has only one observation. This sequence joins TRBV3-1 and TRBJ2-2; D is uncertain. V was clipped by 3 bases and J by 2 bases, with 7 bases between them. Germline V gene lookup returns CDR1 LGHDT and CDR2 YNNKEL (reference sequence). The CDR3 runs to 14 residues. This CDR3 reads CASSQDGNTGELFF. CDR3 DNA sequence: TGTGCCAGCAGCCAGGACGGAAACACCGGGGAGCTGTTTTTT. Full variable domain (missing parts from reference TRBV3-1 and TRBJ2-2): DTAVSQTPKYLVTQMGNDKSIKCEQNLGHDTMYWYKQDSKKFLKIMFSYNNKELIINETVPNRFSPKSPDKAHLNLHINSLELGDSAVYFCASSQDGNTGELFFGEGSRLTVL.

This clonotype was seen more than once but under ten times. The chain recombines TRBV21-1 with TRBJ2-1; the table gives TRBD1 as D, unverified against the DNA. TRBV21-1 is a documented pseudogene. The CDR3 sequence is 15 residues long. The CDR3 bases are TGTGCCCGACGGAGATGGGGGCTCGATGCCAATGAGCAGTTCTTC. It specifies CARRRWGLDANEQFF.

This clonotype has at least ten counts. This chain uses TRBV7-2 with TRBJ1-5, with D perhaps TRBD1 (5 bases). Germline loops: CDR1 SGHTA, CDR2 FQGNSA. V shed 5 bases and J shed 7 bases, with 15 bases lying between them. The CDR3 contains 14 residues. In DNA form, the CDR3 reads TGTGCCAGCAGCGTGGATCGGGGGAACCAGCCCCAGCATTTT. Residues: CASSVDRGNQPQHF.

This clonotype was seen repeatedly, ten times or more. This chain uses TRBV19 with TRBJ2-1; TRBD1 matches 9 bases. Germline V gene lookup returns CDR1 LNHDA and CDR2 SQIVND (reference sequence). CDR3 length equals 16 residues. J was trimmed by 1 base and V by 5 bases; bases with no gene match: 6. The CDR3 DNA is TGTGCCAGTAGTGCCTACAGGGGGCTTTCCTACAATGAGCAGTTCTTC. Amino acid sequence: CASSAYRGLSYNEQFF.

The CDR3 DNA is TGTGCCAGTAGGACAAGCGGGGGCGAGCAGTTCTTC. Translation: CASRTSGGEQFF. The genes are TRBV19 and TRBJ2-1; 8 positions match TRBD2. Germline CDR1 LNHDA, CDR2 SQIVND (reference sequence). CDR3 size: 12 residues. The V gene end was trimmed by 6 bases and the J gene end by 10 bases; junction bases not matched to a gene: 5.

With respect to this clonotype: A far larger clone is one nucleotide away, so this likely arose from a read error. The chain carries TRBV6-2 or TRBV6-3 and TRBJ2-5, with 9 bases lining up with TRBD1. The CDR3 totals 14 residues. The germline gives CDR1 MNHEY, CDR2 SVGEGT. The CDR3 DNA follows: TGTGCCTGCAGATCGGGACAGGGACAAGAGACCCAGTACTTC. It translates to CACRSGQGQETQYF.

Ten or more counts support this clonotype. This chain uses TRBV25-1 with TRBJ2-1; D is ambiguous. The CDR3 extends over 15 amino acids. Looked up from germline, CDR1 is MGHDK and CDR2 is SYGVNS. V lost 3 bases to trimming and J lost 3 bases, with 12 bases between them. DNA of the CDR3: TGTGCCAGCAGTGATTCCTTGCGGTTCTACAATGAGCAGTTCTTC. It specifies CASSDSLRFYNEQFF.

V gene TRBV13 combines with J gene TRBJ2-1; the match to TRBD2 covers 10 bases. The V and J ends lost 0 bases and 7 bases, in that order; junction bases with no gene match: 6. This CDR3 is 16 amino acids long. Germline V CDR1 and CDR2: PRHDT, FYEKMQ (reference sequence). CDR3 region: CASSLGVSSGSNEQFF. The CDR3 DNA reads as TGTGCCAGCAGCTTAGGGGTTTCTAGCGGGAGTAATGAGCAGTTCTTC.

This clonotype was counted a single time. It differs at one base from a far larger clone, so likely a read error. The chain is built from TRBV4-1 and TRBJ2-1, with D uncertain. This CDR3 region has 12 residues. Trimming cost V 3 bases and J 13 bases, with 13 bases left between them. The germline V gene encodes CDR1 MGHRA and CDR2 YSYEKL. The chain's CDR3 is CASSQGNRGQFF. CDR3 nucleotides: TGCGCCAGCAGCCAGGGCAACAGAGGCCAGTTCTTC.

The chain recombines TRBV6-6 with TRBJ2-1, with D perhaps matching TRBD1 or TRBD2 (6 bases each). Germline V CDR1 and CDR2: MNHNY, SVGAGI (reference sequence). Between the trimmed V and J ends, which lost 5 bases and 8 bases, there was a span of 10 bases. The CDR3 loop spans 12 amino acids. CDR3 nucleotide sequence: TGTGCCAGCAGTCCAAGGGGGGATGAGCAGTTCTTC. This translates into CASSPRGDEQFF.

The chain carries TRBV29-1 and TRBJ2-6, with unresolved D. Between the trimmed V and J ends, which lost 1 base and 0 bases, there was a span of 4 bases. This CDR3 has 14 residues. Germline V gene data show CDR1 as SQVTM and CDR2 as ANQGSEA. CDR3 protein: CSVEGSSGANVLTF. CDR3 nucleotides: TGCAGCGTTGAAGGGTCCTCTGGGGCCAACGTCCTGACTTTC.

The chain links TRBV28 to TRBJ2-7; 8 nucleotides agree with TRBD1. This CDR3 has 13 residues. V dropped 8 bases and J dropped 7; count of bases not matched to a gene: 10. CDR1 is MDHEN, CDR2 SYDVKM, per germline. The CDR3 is CASSQGDVREQYF. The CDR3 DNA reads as TGTGCCAGCTCACAGGGGGATGTGAGGGAGCAGTACTTC.

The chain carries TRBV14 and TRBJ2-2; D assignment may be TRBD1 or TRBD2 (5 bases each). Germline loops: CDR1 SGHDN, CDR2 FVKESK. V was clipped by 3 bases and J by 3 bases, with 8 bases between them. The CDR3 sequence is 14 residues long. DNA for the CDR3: TGTGCCAGCAGCCAGGGACGATACACCGGGGAGCTGTTTTTT. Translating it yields CASSQGRYTGELFF.

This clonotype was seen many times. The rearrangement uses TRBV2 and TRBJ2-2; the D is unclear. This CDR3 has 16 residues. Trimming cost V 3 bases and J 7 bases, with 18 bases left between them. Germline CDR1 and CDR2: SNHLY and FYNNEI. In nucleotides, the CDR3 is TGTGCCAGCAGTGAGATGGTTACCCTCGCCAACGGGGAGCTGTTTTTT. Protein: CASSEMVTLANGELFF. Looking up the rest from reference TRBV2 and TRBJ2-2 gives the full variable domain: EPEVTQTPSHQVTQMGQEVILRCVPISNHLYFYWYRQILGQKVEFLVSFYNNEISEKSEIFDDQFSVERPDGSNFTLKIRSTKLEDSAMYFCASSEMVTLANGELFFGEGSRLTVL.

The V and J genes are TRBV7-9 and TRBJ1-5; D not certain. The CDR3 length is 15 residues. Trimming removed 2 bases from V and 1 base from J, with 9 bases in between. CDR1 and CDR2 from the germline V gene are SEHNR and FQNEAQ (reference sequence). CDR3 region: CASSLWVGSNQPQHF. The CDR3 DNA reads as TGTGCCAGCAGCTTATGGGTGGGCAGCAATCAGCCCCAGCATTTT.

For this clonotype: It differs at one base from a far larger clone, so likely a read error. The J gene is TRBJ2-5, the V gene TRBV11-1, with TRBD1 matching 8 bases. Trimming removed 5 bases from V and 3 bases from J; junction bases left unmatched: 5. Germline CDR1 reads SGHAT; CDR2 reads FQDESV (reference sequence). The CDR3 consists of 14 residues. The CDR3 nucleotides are TGTGCCAGCAGCCCCGGACAGGGAGAAGAGACCCAGTACTTC. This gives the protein CASSPGQGEETQYF.

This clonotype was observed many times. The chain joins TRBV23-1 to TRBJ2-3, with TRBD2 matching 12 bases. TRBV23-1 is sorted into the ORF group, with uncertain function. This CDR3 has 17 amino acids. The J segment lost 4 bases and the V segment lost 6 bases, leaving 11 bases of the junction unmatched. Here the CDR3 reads CASRGLAGLSSADTQYF. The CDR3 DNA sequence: TGCGCCAGCAGGGGACTAGCGGGCCTAAGTTCGGCAGATACGCAGTATTTT.

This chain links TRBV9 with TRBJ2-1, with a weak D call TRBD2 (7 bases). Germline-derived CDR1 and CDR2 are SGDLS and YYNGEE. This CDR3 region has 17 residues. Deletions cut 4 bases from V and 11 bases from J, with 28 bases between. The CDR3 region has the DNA TGTGCCAGCAGCTCACAACCCCGGGGGGCGATAATGGGTCAGCAGTTCTTC. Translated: CASSSQPRGAIMGQQFF.